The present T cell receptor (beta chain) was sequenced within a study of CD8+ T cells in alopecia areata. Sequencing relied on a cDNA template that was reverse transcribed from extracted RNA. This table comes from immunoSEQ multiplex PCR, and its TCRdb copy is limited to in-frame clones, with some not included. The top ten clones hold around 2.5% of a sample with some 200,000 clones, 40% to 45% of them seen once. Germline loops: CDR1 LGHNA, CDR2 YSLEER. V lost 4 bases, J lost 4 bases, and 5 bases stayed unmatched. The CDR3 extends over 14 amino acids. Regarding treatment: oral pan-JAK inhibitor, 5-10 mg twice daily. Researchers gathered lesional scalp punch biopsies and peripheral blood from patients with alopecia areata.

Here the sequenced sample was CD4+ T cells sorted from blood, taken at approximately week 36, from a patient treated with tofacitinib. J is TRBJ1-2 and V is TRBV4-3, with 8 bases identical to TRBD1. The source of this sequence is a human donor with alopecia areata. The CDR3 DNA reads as TGCGCCAGCAGCCCACAAGACAGGGGCTATGGCTACACCTTC. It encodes CASSPQDRGYGYTF.